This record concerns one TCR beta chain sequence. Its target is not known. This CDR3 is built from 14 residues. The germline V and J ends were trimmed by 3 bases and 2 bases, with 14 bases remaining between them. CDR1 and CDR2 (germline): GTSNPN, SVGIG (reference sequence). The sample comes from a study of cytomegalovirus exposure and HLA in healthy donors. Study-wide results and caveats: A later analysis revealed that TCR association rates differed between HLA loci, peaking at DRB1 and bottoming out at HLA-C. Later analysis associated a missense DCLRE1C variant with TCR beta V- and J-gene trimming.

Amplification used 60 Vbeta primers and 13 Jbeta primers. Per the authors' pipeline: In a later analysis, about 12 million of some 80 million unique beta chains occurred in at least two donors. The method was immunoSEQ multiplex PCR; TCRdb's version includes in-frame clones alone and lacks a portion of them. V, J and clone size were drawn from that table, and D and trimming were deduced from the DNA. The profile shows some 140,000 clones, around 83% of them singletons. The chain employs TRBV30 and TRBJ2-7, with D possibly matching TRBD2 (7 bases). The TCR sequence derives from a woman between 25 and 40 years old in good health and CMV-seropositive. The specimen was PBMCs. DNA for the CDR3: TGTGCCTGGAGCGGGGGGCCGGGCACCTACGAGCAGTACTTC. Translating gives CAWSGGPGTYEQYF.